What follows is one T cell receptor beta chain and its context. Using immunoSEQ multiplex PCR, the repertoire was profiled, and TCRdb retains in-frame clones only, with some absent. The sample lists 90,000 to 120,000 clones, about nine tenths occurring once. This record comes from a study of T cell changes during pregnancy in multiple sclerosis. CDR3 length equals 15 residues. Germline V gene sequence: CDR1 SGHRS, CDR2 YFSETQ. The V segment lost 1 base and the J segment 5 bases; nucleotides outside the gene matches: 5. This chain links TRBV5-1 with TRBJ1-1, with 10 bases matching TRBD1. This material consisted of peripheral blood, taken in the third trimester of pregnancy. The TCR comes from a female donor in good health, enrolled as a control in a pregnancy study. The CDR3 reads CASSLTLDRGTEAFF. The CDR3 bases are TGCGCCAGCAGCTTGACCCTGGACAGGGGGACTGAAGCTTTCTTT.